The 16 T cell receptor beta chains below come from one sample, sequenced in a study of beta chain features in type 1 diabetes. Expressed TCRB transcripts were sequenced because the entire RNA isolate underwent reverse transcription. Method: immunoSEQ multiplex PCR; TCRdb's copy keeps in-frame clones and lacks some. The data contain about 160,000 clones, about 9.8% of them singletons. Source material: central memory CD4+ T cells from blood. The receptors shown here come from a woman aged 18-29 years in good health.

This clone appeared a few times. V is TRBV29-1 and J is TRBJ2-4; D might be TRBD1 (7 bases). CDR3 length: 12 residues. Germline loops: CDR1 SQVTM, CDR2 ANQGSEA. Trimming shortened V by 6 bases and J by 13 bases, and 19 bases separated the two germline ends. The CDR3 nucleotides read TGCAGCGTGGAGGGACAGTCCGGGATACAGTACTTC. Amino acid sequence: CSVEGQSGIQYF.

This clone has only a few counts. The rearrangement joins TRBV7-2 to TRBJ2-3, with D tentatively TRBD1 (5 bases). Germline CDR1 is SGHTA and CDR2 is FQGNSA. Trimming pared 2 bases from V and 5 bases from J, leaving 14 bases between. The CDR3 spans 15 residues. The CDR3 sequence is CASSLYSREGDTQYF. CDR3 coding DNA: TGTGCCAGCAGCTTATATTCCAGGGAAGGAGATACGCAGTATTTT.

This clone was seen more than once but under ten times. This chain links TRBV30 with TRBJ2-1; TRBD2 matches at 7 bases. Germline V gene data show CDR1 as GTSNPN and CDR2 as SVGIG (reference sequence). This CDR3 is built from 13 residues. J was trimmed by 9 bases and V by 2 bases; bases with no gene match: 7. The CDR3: CAWSKGSGGEQFF. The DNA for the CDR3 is TGTGCCTGGAGTAAGGGCTCGGGGGGTGAGCAGTTCTTC.

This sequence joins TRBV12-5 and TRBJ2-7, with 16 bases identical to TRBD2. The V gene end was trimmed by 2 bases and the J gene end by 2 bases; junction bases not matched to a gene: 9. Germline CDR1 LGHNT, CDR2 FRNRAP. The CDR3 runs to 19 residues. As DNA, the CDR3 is TGTGCTAGTGGTTTGTCCCGGGGACTAGCGGGAGGGACTACCTACGAGCAGTACTTC. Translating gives CASGLSRGLAGGTTYEQYF.

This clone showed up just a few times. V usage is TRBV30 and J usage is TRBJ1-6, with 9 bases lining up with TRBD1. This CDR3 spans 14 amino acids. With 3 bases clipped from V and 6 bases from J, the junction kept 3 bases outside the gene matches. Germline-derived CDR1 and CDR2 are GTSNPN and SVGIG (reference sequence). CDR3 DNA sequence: TGTGCCTGGAGGATGACAGGGGGTAATTCACCCCTCCACTTT. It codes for CAWRMTGGNSPLHF.

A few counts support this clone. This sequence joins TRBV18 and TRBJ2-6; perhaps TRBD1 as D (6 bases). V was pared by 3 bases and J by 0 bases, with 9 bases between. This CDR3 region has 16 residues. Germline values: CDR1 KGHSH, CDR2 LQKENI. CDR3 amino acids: CASSPTGSSGANVLTF. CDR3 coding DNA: TGTGCCAGCTCACCGACAGGAAGCTCTGGGGCCAACGTCCTGACTTTC.

CDR3 residues: CAWASGMNTQYF. In nucleotides, the CDR3 is TGTGCCTGGGCTAGCGGGATGAATACGCAGTATTTT. V usage is TRBV30 and J usage is TRBJ2-3; 9 bases match TRBD2. In germline, CDR1 is GTSNPN, CDR2 SVGIG (reference sequence). Trimming cost V 5 bases and J 7 bases; bases outside gene matches: 4. This CDR3 contains 12 residues.

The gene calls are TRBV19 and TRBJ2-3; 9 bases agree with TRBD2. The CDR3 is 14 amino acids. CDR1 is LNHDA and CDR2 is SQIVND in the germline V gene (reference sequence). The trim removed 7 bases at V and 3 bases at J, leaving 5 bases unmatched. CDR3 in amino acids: CASKISGGTDTQYF. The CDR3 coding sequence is TGTGCCAGTAAGATTAGCGGGGGAACAGATACGCAGTATTTT. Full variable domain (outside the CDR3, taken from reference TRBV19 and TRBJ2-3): DGGITQSPKYLFRKEGQNVTLSCEQNLNHDAMYWYRQDPGQGLRLIYYSQIVNDFQKGDIAEGYSVSREKKESFPLTVTSAQKNPTAFYLCASKISGGTDTQYFGPGTRLTVL.

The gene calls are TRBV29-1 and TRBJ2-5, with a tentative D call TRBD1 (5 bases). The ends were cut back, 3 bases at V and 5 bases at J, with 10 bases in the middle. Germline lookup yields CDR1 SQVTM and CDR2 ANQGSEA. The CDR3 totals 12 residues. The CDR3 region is CSVESGWETQYF. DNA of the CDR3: TGCAGCGTTGAGTCAGGGTGGGAGACCCAGTACTTC.

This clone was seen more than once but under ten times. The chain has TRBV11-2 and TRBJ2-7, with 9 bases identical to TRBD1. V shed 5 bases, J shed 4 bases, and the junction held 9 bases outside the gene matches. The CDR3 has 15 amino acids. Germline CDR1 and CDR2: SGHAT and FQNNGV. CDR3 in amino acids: CASSPIRDRVYEQYF. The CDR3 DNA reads TGTGCCAGCAGCCCAATCCGGGACAGGGTATACGAGCAGTACTTC.

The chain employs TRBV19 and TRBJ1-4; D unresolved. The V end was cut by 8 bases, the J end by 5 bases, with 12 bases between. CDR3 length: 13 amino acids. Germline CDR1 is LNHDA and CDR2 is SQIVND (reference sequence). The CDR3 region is CASSRDRNEKLFF. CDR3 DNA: TGTGCCAGTTCCCGGGATAGGAATGAAAAACTGTTTTTT.

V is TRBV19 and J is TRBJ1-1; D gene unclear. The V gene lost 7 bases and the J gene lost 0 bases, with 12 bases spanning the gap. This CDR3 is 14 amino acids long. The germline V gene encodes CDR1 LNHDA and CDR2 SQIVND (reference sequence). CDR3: CASKIPGMNTEAFF. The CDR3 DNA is TGTGCCAGTAAGATCCCCGGGATGAACACTGAAGCTTTCTTT.

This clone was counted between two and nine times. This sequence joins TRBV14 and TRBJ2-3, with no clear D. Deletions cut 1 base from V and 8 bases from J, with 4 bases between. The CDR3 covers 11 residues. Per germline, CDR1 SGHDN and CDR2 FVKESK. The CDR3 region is CASSQGPTQYF. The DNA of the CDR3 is TGTGCCAGCAGCCAAGGGCCTACGCAGTATTTT.

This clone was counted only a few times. CDR3 in DNA: TGTGCCAGCAGCCTCGGACAGGGGTGGGAAAAACTGTTTTTT. It encodes CASSLGQGWEKLFF. The V gene is TRBV9, the J gene TRBJ1-4; 9 bases match TRBD1. CDR1 SGDLS and CDR2 YYNGEE come from the germline V gene. V gave up 4 bases and J gave up 8 bases; unmatched junction bases: 6. This CDR3 spans 14 amino acids.

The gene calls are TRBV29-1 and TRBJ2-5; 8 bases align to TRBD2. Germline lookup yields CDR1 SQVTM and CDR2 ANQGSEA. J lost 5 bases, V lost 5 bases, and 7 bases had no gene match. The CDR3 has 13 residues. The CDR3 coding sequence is TGCAGCGTTTCCGGGGGGGCCGATGAGACCCAGTACTTC. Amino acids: CSVSGGADETQYF.

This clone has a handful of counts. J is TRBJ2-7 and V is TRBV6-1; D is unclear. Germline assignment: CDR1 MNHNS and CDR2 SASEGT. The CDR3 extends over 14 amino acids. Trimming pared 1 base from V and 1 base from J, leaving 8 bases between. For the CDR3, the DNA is TGTGCCAGCAGTGAAGGTCCAGTATCCTACGAGCAGTACTTC. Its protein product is CASSEGPVSYEQYF.